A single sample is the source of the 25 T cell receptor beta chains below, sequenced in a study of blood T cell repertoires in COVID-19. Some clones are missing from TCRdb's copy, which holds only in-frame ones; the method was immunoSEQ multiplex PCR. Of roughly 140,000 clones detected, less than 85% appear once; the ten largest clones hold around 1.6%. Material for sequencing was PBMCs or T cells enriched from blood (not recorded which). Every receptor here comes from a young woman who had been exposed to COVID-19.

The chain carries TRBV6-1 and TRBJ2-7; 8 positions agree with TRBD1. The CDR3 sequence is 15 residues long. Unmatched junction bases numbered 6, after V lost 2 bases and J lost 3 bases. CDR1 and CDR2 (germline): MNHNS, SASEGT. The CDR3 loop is CASSEPGQAIYEQYF. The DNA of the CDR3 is TGTGCCAGCAGTGAACCGGGACAGGCCATCTACGAGCAGTACTTC.

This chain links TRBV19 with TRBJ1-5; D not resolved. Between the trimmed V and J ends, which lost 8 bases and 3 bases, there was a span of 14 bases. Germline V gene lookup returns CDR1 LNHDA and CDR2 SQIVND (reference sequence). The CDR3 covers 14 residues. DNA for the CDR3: TGTGCCAGTTGGCGCGGGGTGCCCAATCAGCCCCAGCATTTT. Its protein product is CASWRGVPNQPQHF.

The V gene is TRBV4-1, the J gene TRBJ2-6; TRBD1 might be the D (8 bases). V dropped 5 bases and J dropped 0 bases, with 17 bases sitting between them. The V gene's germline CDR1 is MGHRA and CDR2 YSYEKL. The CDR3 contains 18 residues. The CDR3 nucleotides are TGCGCCAGCAGCGTACAGGGGGAGGGAACCTCTGGGGCCAACGTCCTGACTTTC. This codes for CASSVQGEGTSGANVLTF.

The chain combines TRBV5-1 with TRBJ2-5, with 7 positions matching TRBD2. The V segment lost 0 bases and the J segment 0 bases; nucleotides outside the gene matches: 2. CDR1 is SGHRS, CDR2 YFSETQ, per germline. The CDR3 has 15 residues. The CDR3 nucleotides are TGCGCCAGCAGCTTGGAGGGACTAAACCAAGAGACCCAGTACTTC. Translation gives CASSLEGLNQETQYF.

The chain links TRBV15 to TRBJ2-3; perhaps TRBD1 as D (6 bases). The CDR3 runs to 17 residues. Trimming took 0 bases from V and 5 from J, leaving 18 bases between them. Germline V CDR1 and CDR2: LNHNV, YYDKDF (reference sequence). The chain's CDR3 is CATSREGDTGGEDTQYF. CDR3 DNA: TGTGCCACCAGCAGAGAGGGGGACACTGGTGGGGAAGATACGCAGTATTTT.

CDR3 nucleotide sequence: TGTGCCAGCAGCTGGACAGGGGGCACTGAAGCTTTCTTT. Amino acids: CASSWTGGTEAFF. The gene calls are TRBV7-8 and TRBJ1-1, with 10 bases identical to TRBD1. The CDR3 covers 13 residues. The V segment lost 4 bases and the J segment 4 bases; nucleotides outside the gene matches: 0. CDR1 SGHVS and CDR2 FQNEAQ come from the germline V gene.

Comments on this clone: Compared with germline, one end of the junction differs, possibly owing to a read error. CDR3: CATSDSLNTEAFF. CDR3 sequence (DNA): TGTGCCACTAGTGACAGTCTGAACACTGAAGCTTTCTTT. V gene TRBV19 combines with J gene TRBJ1-1; possibly TRBD1 for D (5 bases). The germline gives CDR1 LNHDA, CDR2 SQIVND (reference sequence). The CDR3 contains 13 residues.

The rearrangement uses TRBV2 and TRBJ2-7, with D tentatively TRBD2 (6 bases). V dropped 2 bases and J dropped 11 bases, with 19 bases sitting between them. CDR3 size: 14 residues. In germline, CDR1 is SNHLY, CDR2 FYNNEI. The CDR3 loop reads CASSEPSGVRVKYF. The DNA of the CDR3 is TGTGCCAGCAGTGAACCCTCGGGGGTTAGAGTTAAGTACTTC.

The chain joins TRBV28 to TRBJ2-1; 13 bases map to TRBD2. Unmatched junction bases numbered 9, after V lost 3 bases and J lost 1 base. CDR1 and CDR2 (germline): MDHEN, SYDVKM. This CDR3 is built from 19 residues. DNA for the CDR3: TGTGCCAGCAGTTTCTTTCGACTAGCGGGAGGTTCGTCCTACAATGAGCAGTTCTTC. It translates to CASSFFRLAGGSSYNEQFF.

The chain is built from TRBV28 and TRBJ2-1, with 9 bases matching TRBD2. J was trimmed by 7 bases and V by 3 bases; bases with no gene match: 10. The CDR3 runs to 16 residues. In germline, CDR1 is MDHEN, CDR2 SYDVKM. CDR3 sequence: CASSFPLAGARNEQFF. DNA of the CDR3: TGTGCCAGCAGTTTCCCCTTAGCGGGAGCGCGGAATGAGCAGTTCTTC.

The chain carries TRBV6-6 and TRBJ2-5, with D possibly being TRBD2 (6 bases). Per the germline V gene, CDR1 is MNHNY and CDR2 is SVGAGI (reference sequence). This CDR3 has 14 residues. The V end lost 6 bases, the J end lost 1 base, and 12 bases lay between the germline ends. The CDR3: CASSPGTSQETQYF. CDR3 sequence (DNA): TGTGCCAGCAGCCCTGGGACTTCCCAAGAGACCCAGTACTTC.

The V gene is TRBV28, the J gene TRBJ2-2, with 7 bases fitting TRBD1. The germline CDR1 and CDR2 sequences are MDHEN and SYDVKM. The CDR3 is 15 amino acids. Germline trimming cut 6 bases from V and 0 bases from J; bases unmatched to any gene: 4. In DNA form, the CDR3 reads TGTGCCAGCAGCCCCGGGACAGCGAACACCGGGGAGCTGTTTTTT. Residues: CASSPGTANTGELFF.

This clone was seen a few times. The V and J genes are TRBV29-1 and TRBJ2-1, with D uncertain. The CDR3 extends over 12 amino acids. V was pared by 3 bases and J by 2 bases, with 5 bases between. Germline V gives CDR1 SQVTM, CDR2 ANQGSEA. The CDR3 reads CSVEAAYNEQFF. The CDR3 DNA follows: TGCAGCGTTGAGGCAGCCTACAATGAGCAGTTCTTC.

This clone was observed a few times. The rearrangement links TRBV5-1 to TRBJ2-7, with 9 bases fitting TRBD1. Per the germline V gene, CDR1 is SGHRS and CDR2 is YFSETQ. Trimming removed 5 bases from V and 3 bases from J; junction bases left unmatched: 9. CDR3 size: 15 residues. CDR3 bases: TGCGCCAGCAGTCGGACCCGGGACAGGGTCTACGAGCAGTACTTC. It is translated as CASSRTRDRVYEQYF.

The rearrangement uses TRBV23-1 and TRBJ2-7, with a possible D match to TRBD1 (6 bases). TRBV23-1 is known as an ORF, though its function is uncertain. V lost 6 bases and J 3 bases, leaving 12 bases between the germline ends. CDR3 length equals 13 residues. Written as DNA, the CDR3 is TGCGCCAGCAGAGGGGACAAAAACTACGAGCAGTACTTC. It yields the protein CASRGDKNYEQYF.

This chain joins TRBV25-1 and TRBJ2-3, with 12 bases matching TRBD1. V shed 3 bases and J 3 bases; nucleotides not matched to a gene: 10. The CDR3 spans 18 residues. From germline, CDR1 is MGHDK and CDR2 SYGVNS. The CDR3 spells CASSEGTGGKMRTDTQYF. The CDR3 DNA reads TGTGCCAGCAGTGAGGGGACAGGGGGCAAGATGAGGACAGATACGCAGTATTTT.

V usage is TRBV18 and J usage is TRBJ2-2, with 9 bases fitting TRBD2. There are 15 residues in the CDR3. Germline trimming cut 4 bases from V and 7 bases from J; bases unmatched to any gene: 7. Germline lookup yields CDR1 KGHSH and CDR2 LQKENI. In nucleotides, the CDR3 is TGTGCCAGCTCACTGGTAGCGGGAGTTGGCGGGGAGCTGTTTTTT. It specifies CASSLVAGVGGELFF.

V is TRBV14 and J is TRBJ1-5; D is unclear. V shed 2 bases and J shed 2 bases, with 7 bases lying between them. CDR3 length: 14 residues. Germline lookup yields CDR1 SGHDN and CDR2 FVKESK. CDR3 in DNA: TGTGCCAGCAGCCAATTCGGGGGCAATCAGCCCCAGCATTTT. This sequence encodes CASSQFGGNQPQHF.

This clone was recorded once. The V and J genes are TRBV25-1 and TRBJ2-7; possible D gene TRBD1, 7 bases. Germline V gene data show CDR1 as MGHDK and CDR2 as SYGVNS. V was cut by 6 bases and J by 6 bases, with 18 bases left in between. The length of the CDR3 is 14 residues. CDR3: CASRPQGGGAEQYF. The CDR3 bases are TGTGCCAGCAGACCTCAGGGGGGAGGTGCCGAGCAGTACTTC.

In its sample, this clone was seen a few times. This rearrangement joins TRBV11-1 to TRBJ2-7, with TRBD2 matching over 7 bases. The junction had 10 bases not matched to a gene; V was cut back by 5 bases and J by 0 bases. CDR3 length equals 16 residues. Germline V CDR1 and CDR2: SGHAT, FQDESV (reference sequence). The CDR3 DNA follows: TGTGCCAGCAGCCCCGGTCGGGACTATCTCTCCTACGAGCAGTACTTC. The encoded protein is CASSPGRDYLSYEQYF. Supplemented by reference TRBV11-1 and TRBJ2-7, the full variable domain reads EAEVAQSPRYKITEKSQAVAFWCDPISGHATLYWYRQILGQGPELLVQFQDESVVDDSQLPKDRFSAERLKGVDSTLKIQPAELGDSAMYLCASSPGRDYLSYEQYFGPGTRLTVT.

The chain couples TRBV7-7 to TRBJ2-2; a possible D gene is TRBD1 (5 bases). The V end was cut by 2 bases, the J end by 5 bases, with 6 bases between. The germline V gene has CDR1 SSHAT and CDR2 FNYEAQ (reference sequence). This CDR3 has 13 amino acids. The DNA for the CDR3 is TGTGCCAGCAGCTTATCAGGGACCGGGGAGCTGTTTTTT. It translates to CASSLSGTGELFF.

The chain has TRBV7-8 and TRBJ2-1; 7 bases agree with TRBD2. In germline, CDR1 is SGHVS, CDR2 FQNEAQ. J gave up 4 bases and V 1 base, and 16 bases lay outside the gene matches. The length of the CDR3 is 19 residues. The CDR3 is CASSLDSLVAGVGYNEQFF. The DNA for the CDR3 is TGTGCCAGCAGCTTAGACAGTTTGGTGGCGGGAGTGGGGTACAATGAGCAGTTCTTC.

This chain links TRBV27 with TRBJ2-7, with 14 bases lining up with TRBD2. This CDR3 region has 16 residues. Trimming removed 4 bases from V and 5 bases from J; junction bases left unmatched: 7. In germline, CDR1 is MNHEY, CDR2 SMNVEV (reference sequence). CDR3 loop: CASSWKPGLAGDEQYF. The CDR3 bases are TGTGCCAGCAGTTGGAAGCCGGGACTAGCGGGAGACGAGCAGTACTTC.

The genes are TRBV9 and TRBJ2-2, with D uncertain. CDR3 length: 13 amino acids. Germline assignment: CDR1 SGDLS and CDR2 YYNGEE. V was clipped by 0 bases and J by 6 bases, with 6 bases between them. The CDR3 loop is CASSVVQAGELFF. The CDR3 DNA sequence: TGTGCCAGCAGCGTAGTTCAGGCCGGGGAGCTGTTTTTT.

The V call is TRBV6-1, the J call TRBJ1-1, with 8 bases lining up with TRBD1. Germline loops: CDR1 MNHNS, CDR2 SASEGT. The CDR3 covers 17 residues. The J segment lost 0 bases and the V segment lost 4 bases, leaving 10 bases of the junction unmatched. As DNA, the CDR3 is TGTGCCAGCAGTGTAGGACAGGGTGGTCTCATGAACACTGAAGCTTTCTTT. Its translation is CASSVGQGGLMNTEAFF.